This TCR beta chain was sequenced during a study of T cell responses to AZD1222 COVID-19 vaccine. Of note for this clone: What it recognizes is unknown.

Libraries were prepared by immunoSEQ multiplex PCR; TCRdb keeps only in-frame clonotypes and omits some of them. This sample carries more than 90,000 clones, around 84% of them seen once, and the ten largest clones take more than 13%. Study-wide results and limits: Females outnumbered males among donors, who were mostly white British; clonal diversity was possibly underestimated. Nearly half of spike-specific TCRs reportedly go after variant regions that carry no mutations.

The specimen was peripheral blood, collected 28 days after the second AZD1222 dose. This sequence originates from an adult who received the AZD1222 COVID-19 vaccine.

CDR3 protein: CASSPGTAQETQYF. In nucleotides, the CDR3 is TGCGCCAGCAGTCCCGGGACAGCTCAAGAGACCCAGTACTTC. V is TRBV5-1 and J is TRBJ2-5; 7 nucleotides align to TRBD1. CDR1 and CDR2 (germline): SGHRS, YFSETQ. The CDR3 length is 14 residues. V was clipped by 5 bases and J by 2 bases; unmatched bases: 6.